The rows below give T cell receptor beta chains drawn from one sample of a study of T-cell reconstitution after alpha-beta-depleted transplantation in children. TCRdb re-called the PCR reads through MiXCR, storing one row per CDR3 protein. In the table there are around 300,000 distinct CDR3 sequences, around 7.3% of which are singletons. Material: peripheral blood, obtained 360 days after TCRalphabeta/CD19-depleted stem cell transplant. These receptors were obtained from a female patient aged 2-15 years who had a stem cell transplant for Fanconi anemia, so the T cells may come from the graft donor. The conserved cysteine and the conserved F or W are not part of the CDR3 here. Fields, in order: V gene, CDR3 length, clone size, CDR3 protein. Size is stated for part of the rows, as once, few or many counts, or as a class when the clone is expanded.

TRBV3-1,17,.,ASSQVSWRERVYNSPLH
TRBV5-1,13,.,ASSLGTVNTYEQY
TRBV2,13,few,ASSERTGINSPLH
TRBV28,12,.,ASSRDWAFYTQY
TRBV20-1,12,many,SALAGGLDNEQF
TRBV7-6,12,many,ASSLYGGNDEAF
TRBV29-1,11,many,SVGGTSDQPQH
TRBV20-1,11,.,SARPGAYEKLF
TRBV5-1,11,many,ASSLIGVGEQF
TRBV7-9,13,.,ASSSYDRGRTEAF
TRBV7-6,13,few,ASSLALGMGTEAF
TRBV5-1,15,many,ASSFDERGKWANEQF
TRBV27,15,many,ASSLSRGGPNTYEQY
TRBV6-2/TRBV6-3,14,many,ASSYSMASSNYGYT
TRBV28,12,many,ASSLGQTSYEQY
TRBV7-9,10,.,ADRGLDYGYT
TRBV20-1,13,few,SAIKDRARGYGYT
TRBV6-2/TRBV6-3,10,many,ASSQRDSAQY
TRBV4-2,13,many,ASSQDNPADNEQF
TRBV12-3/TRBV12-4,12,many,ASIGTSGTDTQY
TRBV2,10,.,ASSAEKDQQF
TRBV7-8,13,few,ASSSSRTAPYEQY
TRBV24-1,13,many,ATSDLVMRPLEQY
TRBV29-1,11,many,SVWTGSTDTQY
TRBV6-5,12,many,ASSIGGSNQPQH
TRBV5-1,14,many,ASSLFGTGRTGELF
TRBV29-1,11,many,SVGGIGNEKLF
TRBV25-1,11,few,ASSVSPNYGYT
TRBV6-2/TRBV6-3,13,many,ASSQRTGGTGELF
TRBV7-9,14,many,ASSLDRGLHTDTQY
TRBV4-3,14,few,ASSQDMGKRRGGYT
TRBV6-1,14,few,ASRLLAGTSTDTQY
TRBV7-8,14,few,ASSRTGVGANYGYT
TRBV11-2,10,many,ASSPLSYEQY
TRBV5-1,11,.,ASSLGRLDEQY
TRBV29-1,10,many,SVEDKGEERD
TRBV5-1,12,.,ASSSRQGGEKLF
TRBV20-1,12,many,SARDPGPYYGYT
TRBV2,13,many,ASRSGYNPYNEQF
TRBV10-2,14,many,ASSESWASPTDTQY
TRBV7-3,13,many,ASSPLARESNEQF
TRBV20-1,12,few,SASLAGGPGEQF
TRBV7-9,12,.,ASSFWDRGTEAF
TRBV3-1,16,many,ASSRGTSGGPGGNEQF
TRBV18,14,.,ASSPVVPPTNEKLF
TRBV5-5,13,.,ASSLLGEGDTEAF
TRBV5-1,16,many,ASSLVIAGDPFTDTQY
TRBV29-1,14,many,SVERSGGARQETQY
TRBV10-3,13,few,AISGRDRGNTEAF
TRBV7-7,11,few,ASSSTGLGELF
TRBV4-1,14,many,ASSQDFGTFSYEQY
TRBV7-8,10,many,ASSATGYGYT
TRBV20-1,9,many,SGASNYGYT
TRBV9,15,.,ASSVVQAGGLLNEQF
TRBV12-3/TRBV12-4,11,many,ASNQGYTGELF
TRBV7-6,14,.,ASSLGTGGTDTEAF
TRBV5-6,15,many,ASSPFLSSGGVDEQF
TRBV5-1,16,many,ASSLAKLAGGIYNEQF
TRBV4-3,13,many,ASSQGPTVNTEAF